The present T cell receptor beta chain was sequenced within a study of T cell clonality in common variable immunodeficiency. Study-level points and caveats: CVID patient heterogeneity limited repertoire-clinical complication correlations. CVID subjects showed higher TCRbeta clonality than healthy controls. Common variable immunodeficiency TCR beta sequences reportedly had fewer deletions and N-nucleotide insertions.

The CDR3 is 14 amino acids. Germline V CDR1 and CDR2: LNHDA, SQIVND (reference sequence). The V segment lost 6 bases and the J segment 3 bases; nucleotides outside the gene matches: 6. Sequencing used immunoSEQ multiplex PCR; TCRdb keeps in-frame clones, though not all of them. This repertoire holds about 47,000 clones, and none appear only once. Heparinized whole blood, 5 to 8 ml, came from each donor. This clone was seen at least ten times. Its antigen is unknown. The CDR3 goes on 3 residues after the read ends, and that part is filled in from the germline J gene. Specimen: peripheral blood mononuclear cells. This sequence originates from a person between 18 and 75 years old in good health. V gene TRBV19 combines with J gene TRBJ1-1; 8 bases are shared with TRBD1. Partial CDR3 DNA: TGTGCCAGTAGAAAACAGGGGGTGGACACTGAA. Its translation is CASRKQGVDTE. The entire CDR3 protein is CASRKQGVDTEAFF.